These T cell receptor beta chains were read from a single sample in a study of neurological immune-mediated disorders. TCRdb called the 5' RACE reads again in MiXCR, with one record for every CDR3 protein. The sample contains around 61,000 distinct CDR3 sequences, around 5.1% of which appear only once. Specimen: PBMCs. The receptor set was obtained from a human donor with multiple sclerosis. The donor label of this sample is uncertain. Each CDR3 is given with its conserved first and last residue. The D gene is left open where the match is weak. Where a row states a size, it is once, few, many or the class of an expanded clone; other rows omit it.

J gene: TRBJ2-3; D gene: -; V gene: TRBV20-1; clone size: many; CDR3 DNA: TGCAGTGCTACCAAGTTCGGAGATACGCAGTATTTT; CDR3 protein: CSATKFGDTQYF
J gene: TRBJ1-6; D gene: -; V gene: TRBV9; clone size: many; CDR3 DNA: TGTGCCAGCAGCGTAGAAGGGCTTGAGTCACCCCTCCACTTT; CDR3 protein: CASSVEGLESPLHF
J gene: TRBJ1-6; D gene: -; V gene: TRBV20-1; clone size: -; CDR3 DNA: TGCAGTGCTCCTACAGGGATCTCCTATAATTCACCCCTCCACTTT; CDR3 protein: CSAPTGISYNSPLHF
J gene: TRBJ2-2; D gene: TRBD2; V gene: TRBV20-1; clone size: many; CDR3 DNA: TGCAGTGCTAGAGACCGGACTAGCGGGGGCACCGGGGAGCTGTTTTTT; CDR3 protein: CSARDRTSGGTGELFF
J gene: TRBJ2-1; D gene: TRBD2; V gene: TRBV12-3/TRBV12-4; clone size: many; CDR3 DNA: TGTGCCAGCACCCCATCGGGGGGGTGGAATGAGCAGTTCTTC; CDR3 protein: CASTPSGGWNEQFF
J gene: TRBJ1-1; D gene: -; V gene: TRBV29-1; clone size: many; CDR3 DNA: TGCAGCGTCCGACAGGTGAACACTGAAGCTTTCTTT; CDR3 protein: CSVRQVNTEAFF
J gene: TRBJ2-5; D gene: -; V gene: TRBV18; clone size: many; CDR3 DNA: TGTGCCAGCTCACCACCTGAACAGTATCAGGAGACCCAGTACTTC; CDR3 protein: CASSPPEQYQETQYF
J gene: TRBJ2-4; D gene: -; V gene: TRBV29-1; clone size: many; CDR3 DNA: TGCAGCGTTATAGGGTGGCAAAACATTCAGTACTTC; CDR3 protein: CSVIGWQNIQYF
J gene: TRBJ2-1; D gene: -; V gene: TRBV9; clone size: many; CDR3 DNA: TGTGCCAGCAGCGTTAGTCCGCGGGATGAGCAGTTCTTC; CDR3 protein: CASSVSPRDEQFF
J gene: TRBJ1-5; D gene: -; V gene: TRBV12-3/TRBV12-4; clone size: many; CDR3 DNA: TGTGCCAGCAGCACTACGTTCGGGGGCGTAAATAGCAATCAGCCCCAGCATTTT; CDR3 protein: CASSTTFGGVNSNQPQHF
J gene: TRBJ1-2; D gene: -; V gene: TRBV6-2/TRBV6-3; clone size: few; CDR3 DNA: TGTGCCAGCAGCGAACTTGGCAGGCGGCCTCTCTATGGCTACACCTTC; CDR3 protein: CASSELGRRPLYGYTF
J gene: TRBJ1-2; D gene: TRBD1; V gene: TRBV7-6; clone size: -; CDR3 DNA: TGTGCCAGCAGCTTAGGACAGGGTTTCGATGGCTACACCTTC; CDR3 protein: CASSLGQGFDGYTF
J gene: TRBJ2-5; D gene: -; V gene: TRBV5-1; clone size: few; CDR3 DNA: TGCGCCAGCGGATCAATAGCGGCCACCCAAGAGACCCAGTACTTC; CDR3 protein: CASGSIAATQETQYF
J gene: TRBJ2-1; D gene: -; V gene: TRBV5-1; clone size: many; CDR3 DNA: TGCGCCAGCAGCTCCGGGACCACCACAGTTATTGAGCAGTTCTTC; CDR3 protein: CASSSGTTTVIEQFF
J gene: TRBJ2-1; D gene: TRBD2; V gene: TRBV27; clone size: many; CDR3 DNA: TGTGCCAGCAGTTTCTGGGGGAGGGGTGAGCAGTTCTTC; CDR3 protein: CASSFWGRGEQFF
J gene: TRBJ1-2; D gene: -; V gene: TRBV10-3; clone size: many; CDR3 DNA: TGTGCCATCAGGAGCCGGGACAAACCTAACTATGGCTACACCTTC; CDR3 protein: CAIRSRDKPNYGYTF
J gene: TRBJ2-7; D gene: -; V gene: TRBV20-1; clone size: -; CDR3 DNA: TGCAGTGTCACCCCCGGGGGCAGGGGCTCCTACGAGCAGTACTTC; CDR3 protein: CSVTPGGRGSYEQYF
J gene: TRBJ2-1; D gene: TRBD2; V gene: TRBV20-1; clone size: many; CDR3 DNA: TGCAGTGCTAGGTCCCGGGCGGGGGGCTCCTACAATGAGCAGTTCTTC; CDR3 protein: CSARSRAGGSYNEQFF
J gene: TRBJ1-2; D gene: TRBD1; V gene: TRBV5-1; clone size: many; CDR3 DNA: TGCGCCAGCAGCTGGGACAGGGACACGAGCTATGGCTACACCTTC; CDR3 protein: CASSWDRDTSYGYTF
J gene: TRBJ2-3; D gene: TRBD1; V gene: TRBV7-9; clone size: many; CDR3 DNA: TGTGCCAGCAGCCCGGGACAGGGGGCGACGTATACGCAGTATTTT; CDR3 protein: CASSPGQGATYTQYF
J gene: TRBJ1-2; D gene: -; V gene: TRBV20-1; clone size: many; CDR3 DNA: TGCAGTGGCGAACCAGTCGGGCTTGGCTACACCTTC; CDR3 protein: CSGEPVGLGYTF
J gene: TRBJ2-1; D gene: TRBD2; V gene: TRBV6-5; clone size: many; CDR3 DNA: TGTGCCAGCAGTTACTCTGCGGGGGGGCCACAGTTCTTC; CDR3 protein: CASSYSAGGPQFF
J gene: TRBJ2-3; D gene: TRBD2; V gene: TRBV19; clone size: few; CDR3 DNA: TGTGCCAGTAGTATCGCTAGCGGGGGGAGCACAGATACGCAGTATTTT; CDR3 protein: CASSIASGGSTDTQYF
J gene: TRBJ1-1; D gene: -; V gene: TRBV5-1; clone size: many; CDR3 DNA: TGCGCCAGCAGCTTGGGCCACCTCGGCGCTGAAGCTTTCTTT; CDR3 protein: CASSLGHLGAEAFF
J gene: TRBJ2-3; D gene: -; V gene: TRBV5-1; clone size: -; CDR3 DNA: TGCGCCAGCAGCTTGGATCCGCGCACAGATACGCAGTATTTT; CDR3 protein: CASSLDPRTDTQYF
J gene: TRBJ1-4; D gene: -; V gene: TRBV29-1; clone size: few; CDR3 DNA: TGCAGCGTTAGGGGTTCGGATGAAAAACTGTTTTTT; CDR3 protein: CSVRGSDEKLFF
J gene: TRBJ2-1; D gene: -; V gene: TRBV5-1; clone size: many; CDR3 DNA: TGCGCCAGCAGCTTGGTTGTTCAGGGTGAGCAGTTCTTC; CDR3 protein: CASSLVVQGEQFF
J gene: TRBJ2-3; D gene: TRBD2; V gene: TRBV20-1; clone size: many; CDR3 DNA: TGCAGTGGACGGGGGGGAACAGATACGCAGTATTTT; CDR3 protein: CSGRGGTDTQYF
J gene: TRBJ2-1; D gene: -; V gene: TRBV7-6; clone size: many; CDR3 DNA: TGTGCCAGCAGCTTATCTCCCGGGGGCCAAGCGGGTGAGCAGTTCTTC; CDR3 protein: CASSLSPGGQAGEQFF
J gene: TRBJ1-1; D gene: -; V gene: TRBV20-1; clone size: many; CDR3 DNA: TGCAGTGCTAGTTCTCCCACTGAAGCTTTCTTT; CDR3 protein: CSASSPTEAFF
J gene: TRBJ2-1; D gene: TRBD2; V gene: TRBV5-1; clone size: -; CDR3 DNA: TGCGCCAGCTTTCTAGCGGGGGCTAATGAGCAGTTCTTC; CDR3 protein: CASFLAGANEQFF